This TCR beta chain was recovered during a study of shared clonotypes between healthy human individuals. Regarding the study as a whole: Naive subsets tended to show greater estimated richness than memory subsets. It was observed that approximately 5% of naive CD4 clonotypes were shared across a handful of donors. Non-shared clonotypes displayed generation probabilities falling below those of clonotypes present in all four donors.

Worth noting for this clone: Antigen specificity is unknown.

TCRdb's table, derived via immunoSEQ multiplex PCR, lists solely in-frame clones and lacks some. The table lists about 750,000 clones, 80% to 95% of them singletons, with 24% in the top ten. Naive CD8 cells, CD45RO-negative and positively selected for CCR7, excluded terminally differentiated effector memory CD45RA+ cells. Each sample came from a Caucasian adult donor living in Nashville, Tennessee. The CDR3 is 15 residues long. The germline CDR1 and CDR2 sequences are SGDLS and YYNGEE. The ends lost 4 bases at V and 2 bases at J; junction bases unmatched: 7. This rearrangement joins TRBV9 to TRBJ2-5, with TRBD2 matching 8 bases. This TCR was sampled from a man aged 30-40 years in good health. The sample taken for sequencing was naive CD8+ T cells sorted from blood. CDR3 region: CASSTTGTRQETQYF. For the CDR3, the DNA is TGTGCCAGCAGCACAACCGGGACTAGACAAGAGACCCAGTACTTC.